The entry below describes one TCR beta chain. The sample comes from a study of blood T cell repertoires in COVID-19. Study summary: The origin of the acute and convalescent COVID-19 samples was the United States, Italy and Spain. Sources were T cells, B-cell-depleted T cells, or PBMCs; the material itself was cDNA or gDNA.

It was during active infection that Seattle patients were enrolled and then longitudinally followed. Authors' methods: Reference gene primer amplification gave nucleated cell count estimates. The protocol was immunoSEQ multiplex PCR, while the TCRdb copy is restricted to in-frame clones and leaves out a portion. The DNA was the basis for D and trimming; V, J and clone size are from that table. The sample holds roughly 200,000 clones; roughly 86% are singletons and the top ten take more than 8.5%. Trimming left V 6 bases short and J 3 bases short, with 15 bases between. The germline V gene encodes CDR1 MDHEN and CDR2 SYDVKM. The CDR3 consists of 14 residues.

The receptor was derived from a woman aged 45-60 years with COVID-19, enrolled during active disease. Sequencing was done on a sample of peripheral blood. The V gene is TRBV28, the J gene TRBJ2-7, with D possibly being TRBD1 (6 bases). CDR3 loop: CASRKQGRNYEQYF. DNA of the CDR3: TGTGCCAGCAGAAAACAGGGACGAAACTACGAGCAGTACTTC.